This TCR beta chain originates from a study of T cells in Graves' hyperthyroidism and ophthalmopathy. Amplified TCR beta CDR3 regions derived from RNA transcripts. Initially, a first-round RT-PCR of the TCR CDR3 employed the HTBI primer set. Using its own MiXCR run on the multiplex PCR reads, TCRdb lists one record per CDR3 protein. The sample includes around 620,000 distinct CDR3 sequences, more than 13% of them seen just once. Regarding the study as a whole: Ophthalmopathy prediction by the model preceded onset by a median about 6.5 months. Separation of ophthalmopathy from stable hyperthyroidism was achieved by a 13 V-J model.

Isolation of PBMCs was performed on 8 to 10 ml fresh peripheral blood. CDR3 length: 17 amino acids. With V trimmed by 0 bases and J by 2 bases, 6 bases remained unmatched. Germline V CDR1 and CDR2: SGDLS, YYNGEE. Note on this clonotype: The antigen is not known.

The genes are TRBV9 and TRBJ2-1; 9 bases fit TRBD1. The TCR was taken from a woman between 18 and 29 years old with Graves' ophthalmopathy. The sample taken for sequencing was blood. This CDR3 is CASSVAGRTGAYNEQFF. CDR3 coding DNA: TGTGCCAGCAGCGTAGCAGGCCGGACAGGGGCCTACAATGAGCAGTTCTTC.